The 19 T cell receptor beta chains presented below share a single source sample, sequenced in a study of T cells in Graves' hyperthyroidism and ophthalmopathy (dated by TCRdb to between 2018 and 2020). To prepare the library, multiplex PCR was applied. The reads were generated on an Illumina HiSeq 2000. The TCR beta CDR3 regions were amplified from RNA transcripts. A first-round RT-PCR of the TCR CDR3 used the HTBI primer set with the Qiagen OneStep RT-PCR kit. TCRdb reran the public reads through fastp at Q25 and MiXCR, keeping productive beta chains. Identical CDR3 proteins give one entry, which carries the most common genes and DNA. The sample yields hundreds of thousands of distinct CDR3 sequences; roughly 14% were counted once. The leading ten clones occupy less than 15% of the sample. What was sequenced was blood. Every receptor here comes from a man aged 18 to 29 with Graves' ophthalmopathy.

This clonotype has a single count. The chain couples TRBV10-3 to TRBJ2-5, with D possibly TRBD2 on 7 matching bases. There are 13 residues in the CDR3. V lost 9 bases to trimming and J lost 4 bases, with 15 bases between them. Looked up from germline, CDR1 is ENHRY and CDR2 is SYGVKD. CDR3 sequence reads: CAMSGGRGETQYF. DNA for the CDR3: TGTGCCATGTCGGGGGGCCGGGGAGAGACCCAGTACTTC.

In its sample, this clonotype was seen many times. The rearrangement joins TRBV20-1 to TRBJ2-7; the D gene is possibly TRBD2 (5 bases). Germline V gene sequence: CDR1 DFQATT, CDR2 SNEGSKA (reference sequence). The CDR3 covers 12 residues. The germline V and J ends were trimmed by 2 bases and 3 bases, with 8 bases remaining between them. CDR3 sequence (DNA): TGCAGTGCTAGACGGGGAGACTACGAGCAGTACTTC. It specifies CSARRGDYEQYF.

The V call is TRBV9, the J call TRBJ2-1; a possible D gene is TRBD2 (7 bases). The CDR3 contains 18 residues. V gave up 0 bases and J gave up 8 bases, with 24 bases separating them. Germline assignment: CDR1 SGDLS and CDR2 YYNGEE. CDR3 residues: CASSVEQGGGLLVDEQFF. CDR3 nucleotide sequence: TGTGCCAGCAGCGTAGAGCAGGGAGGGGGACTCCTCGTCGATGAGCAGTTCTTC.

This clonotype was seen ten or more times. V and J are TRBV4-2 and TRBJ2-3; TRBD1 aligns across 10 bases. Per germline, CDR1 LGHNA and CDR2 YNFKEQ. The CDR3 is 17 amino acids. Trimming cost V 1 base and J 2 bases; bases outside gene matches: 6. CDR3 nucleotide sequence: TGTGCCAGCAGCCAAGGGACCGGGACAGGGGACACAGATACGCAGTATTTT. Translation: CASSQGTGTGDTDTQYF.

There are many counts of this clonotype. This chain links TRBV12-3 or TRBV12-4 with TRBJ2-1; the D is unclear. This CDR3 region has 14 residues. V lost 6 bases, J lost 5 bases, and 14 bases lay in between. This CDR3 reads CASSLWASDNEQFF. The CDR3 coding sequence is TGTGCCAGCAGCTTATGGGCCTCTGACAATGAGCAGTTCTTC.

This clonotype appeared many times. In nucleotides, the CDR3 is TGCAGTGCTTCGCCGGGACAGGGCACCGGGGAGCTGTTTTTT. This encodes CSASPGQGTGELFF. The rearrangement uses TRBV20-1 and TRBJ2-2; the match to TRBD1 covers 9 bases. The germline V gene has CDR1 DFQATT and CDR2 SNEGSKA (reference sequence). The V and J ends lost 5 bases and 4 bases, in that order; junction bases with no gene match: 5. CDR3 length: 14 residues.

This clonotype was picked up a small number of times. This chain uses TRBV20-1 with TRBJ2-1; 10 positions agree with TRBD2. J gave up 12 bases and V 6 bases, and 17 bases lay outside the gene matches. The CDR3 sequence is 15 residues long. Germline CDR1 DFQATT, CDR2 SNEGSKA (reference sequence). DNA for the CDR3: TGCAGTGCCACCACCGCTAGCGGGAGTCATGATGGGCAGTTCTTC. This sequence encodes CSATTASGSHDGQFF.

This clonotype was detected ten times or more. The genes are TRBV2 and TRBJ2-7; 8 bases are a match to TRBD1. Germline values: CDR1 SNHLY, CDR2 FYNNEI. V lost 4 bases, J lost 2 bases, and 7 bases stayed unmatched. This CDR3 has 15 amino acids. The CDR3 loop reads CASSAQDRVAYEQYF. CDR3 bases: TGTGCCAGCAGTGCTCAGGACAGGGTGGCCTACGAGCAGTACTTC.

This clonotype was found many times. The chain recombines TRBV30 with TRBJ1-1; D is perhaps TRBD1 (5 bases). In germline, CDR1 is GTSNPN, CDR2 SVGIG (reference sequence). The V gene lost 7 bases and the J gene lost 4 bases, with 22 bases spanning the gap. CDR3 length equals 15 residues. The CDR3 region has the DNA TGTGCCTTCACGACGAGGGGAATGGGGAGCACTGAAGCTTTCTTT. This gives the protein CAFTTRGMGSTEAFF.

This clonotype occurred many times. The genes are TRBV5-1 and TRBJ1-3; D gene ambiguous. From germline, CDR1 is SGHRS and CDR2 YFSETQ. Trimming took 2 bases from V and 0 from J, leaving 9 bases between them. The CDR3 is 15 amino acids. Written as DNA, the CDR3 is TGCGCCAGCAGCTTACTCGGGAGCTCTGGAAACACCATATATTTT. Amino acids: CASSLLGSSGNTIYF.

As for this clonotype: This may be a read error: a much more frequent sequence differs by one nucleotide. The chain employs TRBV12-5 and TRBJ2-5, with 9 positions matching TRBD2. The CDR3 is 19 amino acids. The J segment lost 1 base and the V segment lost 0 bases, leaving 12 bases of the junction unmatched. Germline lookup yields CDR1 LGHNT and CDR2 FRNRAP. The CDR3 nucleotides are TGTGCTAGTGGTTTGGTGTGGGACAGCGTAGCGGGGGCCCAAGAGACCCAGTACTTC. As protein: CASGLVWDSVAGAQETQYF.

This clonotype was seen repeatedly, ten times or more. The V and J genes are TRBV15 and TRBJ1-4, with 9 positions matching TRBD1. Looked up from germline, CDR1 is LNHNV and CDR2 is YYDKDF (reference sequence). This CDR3 spans 14 amino acids. V shed 4 bases and J 7 bases; nucleotides not matched to a gene: 4. CDR3 bases: TGTGCCACCAGCATCGGGACAGGGTTTGAAAAACTGTTTTTT. This codes for CATSIGTGFEKLFF. Variable domain in full (rest from reference TRBV15 and TRBJ1-4): DAMVIQNPRYQVTQFGKPVTLSCSQTLNHNVMYWYQQKSSQAPKLLFHYYDKDFNNEADTPDNFQSRRPNTSFCFLDIRSPGLGDTAMYLCATSIGTGFEKLFFGSGTQLSVL.

In this sample, this clonotype turned up many times. V gene TRBV19 combines with J gene TRBJ2-1, with 8 bases matching TRBD2. After removal of 6 bases from V and 7 bases from J, the junction contained 11 bases not matched to a gene. Looked up from germline, CDR1 is LNHDA and CDR2 is SQIVND (reference sequence). The CDR3 extends over 15 amino acids. The CDR3 bases are TGTGCCAGTAGGCAAGCGGGAGTGGAAGGGAATGAGCAGTTCTTC. It translates to CASRQAGVEGNEQFF.

This clonotype has at least ten counts. This chain uses TRBV20-1 with TRBJ2-5, with D possibly being TRBD2 (6 bases). Between the trimmed V and J ends, which lost 6 bases and 5 bases, there was a span of 19 bases. Germline-derived CDR1 and CDR2 are DFQATT and SNEGSKA (reference sequence). This CDR3 has 14 amino acids. The CDR3 DNA follows: TGCAGTGCCCAAAAGGCGGGGCCGAGGGAGACCCAGTACTTC. This encodes CSAQKAGPRETQYF.

The sample holds many counts of this clonotype. The chain has TRBV6-1 and TRBJ2-7; 11 bases match TRBD2. After removal of 7 bases from V and 6 bases from J, the junction contained 11 bases not matched to a gene. CDR3 length: 15 amino acids. Germline V gives CDR1 MNHNS, CDR2 SASEGT. CDR3 DNA sequence: TGTGCCAGCACTACTAGCGGGAGAGGGTCGGGCGAGCAGTACTTC. Translation gives CASTTSGRGSGEQYF.

The table lists this clonotype with many counts. Germline and junction disagree at one end, which may indicate a read error. This chain connects TRBV30 to TRBJ2-5; D assignment may be TRBD1 or TRBD2 (5 bases each). The germline CDR1 and CDR2 sequences are GTSNPN and SVGIG (reference sequence). This CDR3 spans 15 amino acids. The CDR3 nucleotides are TGTGCCGGGAGACTTGGGGCGCGGCTCCAAGAGACCCAGTACTTC. It codes for CAGRLGARLQETQYF.

This clonotype was recorded at least ten times. V is TRBV24-1 and J is TRBJ1-1; D remains unclear. The CDR3 extends over 11 amino acids. Germline V CDR1 and CDR2: KGHDR, SFDVKD. Deletions cut 7 bases from V and 0 bases from J, with 2 bases between. The CDR3 region has the DNA TGTGCCACCAGACTGAACACTGAAGCTTTCTTT. Encoded protein: CATRLNTEAFF.

The chain uses TRBV25-1 and TRBJ1-6; 7 nucleotides agree with TRBD1. Germline CDR1 MGHDK, CDR2 SYGVNS. J gave up 7 bases and V 5 bases, and 8 bases lay outside the gene matches. CDR3 length equals 15 residues. The DNA for the CDR3 is TGTGCCAGCAGTATAACAGGGGCAAGGAATTCACCCCTCCACTTT. Its protein is CASSITGARNSPLHF.

The chain has TRBV3-1 and TRBJ1-3; the D is unclear. CDR3 length: 17 amino acids. V lost 3 bases and J 0 bases, leaving 15 bases between the germline ends. From germline, CDR1 is LGHDT and CDR2 YNNKEL (reference sequence). The CDR3 here is CASSQEGAGISGNTIYF. CDR3 sequence (DNA): TGTGCCAGCAGCCAGGAGGGCGCGGGGATCTCTGGAAACACCATATATTTT.